A single sample is the source of the 22 T cell receptor beta chains below, sequenced in a study of monozygotic twins with inflammatory bowel disease. TCRdb reprocessed the 5' RACE reads, keeping one entry per CDR3 protein, no DNA. Its listing shows a few hundred thousand distinct CDR3 sequences. Sequences were obtained from blood. Receptor source: a human donor with ulcerative colitis or Crohn's disease, or a healthy co-twin of an affected twin (not recorded which).

This CDR3 is CASSTLDGSLTEAFF. The V call is TRBV5-1, the J call TRBJ1-1. CDR1 and CDR2 (germline): SGHRS, YFSETQ. The CDR3 has 15 residues.

This chain links TRBV5-1 with TRBJ1-5; TCRdb returns TRBD1, unconfirmable since there is no DNA. CDR1 and CDR2 (germline): SGHRS, YFSETQ. This CDR3 region has 15 residues. CDR3: CASSLEPTGHQPQHF.

J is TRBJ2-3 and V is TRBV6-2 or TRBV6-3. Germline V gene data show CDR1 as MNHEY and CDR2 as SVGEGT. The CDR3 has 12 amino acids. CDR3 amino acids: CASSYPSNTQYF.

The CDR3 spells CASSLELAGGLIQETQYF. V and J are TRBV11-2 and TRBJ2-5; TCRdb calls TRBD2, which cannot be checked without DNA. Per germline, CDR1 SGHAT and CDR2 FQNNGV. CDR3 size: 18 residues.

The chain carries TRBV12-3 or TRBV12-4 and TRBJ2-7; the D gene TCRdb calls, TRBD1, cannot be checked with no DNA. The CDR3 is made up of 18 amino acids. CDR3 in amino acids: CASSPTKTPGNQPYEQYF.

The gene calls are TRBV5-1 and TRBJ2-5; the D call from TCRdb, TRBD1, cannot be confirmed without DNA. Germline V gene sequence: CDR1 SGHRS, CDR2 YFSETQ. The CDR3 is 14 amino acids. CDR3 region: CASSLADRKETQYF. The whole variable domain, filled in from reference TRBV5-1 and TRBJ2-5, reads KAGVTQTPRYLIKTRGQQVTLSCSPISGHRSVSWYQQTPGQGLQFLFEYFSETQRNKGNFPGRFSGRQFSNSRSEMNVSTLELGDSALYLCASSLADRKETQYFGPGTRLLVL.

The CDR3 loop is CASREAGGGTEAFF. The chain has TRBV6-1 and TRBJ1-1; TCRdb gives TRBD1 as the D gene, but with no DNA this cannot be confirmed. The CDR3 totals 14 residues. CDR1 and CDR2 from the germline V gene are MNHNS and SASEGT.

This chain joins TRBV29-1 and TRBJ1-1. The CDR3 covers 13 residues. The germline V gene has CDR1 SQVTM and CDR2 ANQGSEA. The CDR3 sequence is CSIFQDSSTEAFF.

The J gene is TRBJ2-3, the V gene TRBV3-1; TCRdb names TRBD2, which stays unverified in the absence of DNA. Per germline, CDR1 LGHDT and CDR2 YNNKEL (reference sequence). This CDR3 spans 15 amino acids. This CDR3 reads CASSRVRVGTDTQYF.

This chain links TRBV20-1 with TRBJ1-1; TCRdb outputs TRBD1, but without DNA this stays unchecked. This CDR3 contains 19 residues. Per the germline V gene, CDR1 is DFQATT and CDR2 is SNEGSKA (reference sequence). The CDR3 protein is CSARPPAGQGGGMNTEAFF.

The rearrangement uses TRBV29-1 and TRBJ1-2. The CDR3 totals 14 residues. The V gene's germline CDR1 is SQVTM and CDR2 ANQGSEA. CDR3 region: CSVEIRQANYGYTF.

The V gene is TRBV7-9, the J gene TRBJ1-4. The CDR3 has 16 amino acids. Germline CDR1 is SEHNR and CDR2 is FQNEAQ (reference sequence). The CDR3 loop is CASSLVSGSTNEKLFF.

The chain is built from TRBV20-1 and TRBJ1-5. CDR3 length: 13 amino acids. The germline CDR1 and CDR2 sequences are DFQATT and SNEGSKA (reference sequence). This CDR3 is CSAPKRGNQPQHF.

The genes are TRBV7-9 and TRBJ2-3. The germline V gene encodes CDR1 SEHNR and CDR2 FQNEAQ (reference sequence). This CDR3 has 13 residues. Here the CDR3 reads CASIHKGWNTQYF. Variable domain in full (rest from reference TRBV7-9 and TRBJ2-3): DTGVSQNPRHKITKRGQNVTFRCDPISEHNRLYWYRQTLGQGPEFLTYFQNEAQLEKSRLLSDRFSAERPKGSFSTLEIQRTEQGDSAMYLCASIHKGWNTQYFGPGTRLTVL.

V is TRBV28 and J is TRBJ2-1; lacking DNA, the TRBD2 call made by TCRdb goes unchecked. CDR1 is MDHEN, CDR2 SYDVKM, per germline. The length of the CDR3 is 15 residues. CDR3 amino acids: CASSRSGLGYNEQFF.

The CDR3 loop reads CASREGSSALHF. V is TRBV5-1 and J is TRBJ1-6; the TCRdb call, TRBD1, lacks DNA for checking. CDR3 size: 12 residues. Germline values: CDR1 SGHRS, CDR2 YFSETQ.

The chain joins TRBV20-1 to TRBJ1-5; the TCRdb D gene call, TRBD1, has no DNA to confirm it. CDR3 size: 14 residues. The germline CDR1 and CDR2 sequences are DFQATT and SNEGSKA (reference sequence). CDR3 in amino acids: CSATSRDSNQPQHF.

This sequence joins TRBV18 and TRBJ2-5. CDR1 is KGHSH, CDR2 LQKENI, per germline. This CDR3 comprises 14 residues. CDR3 sequence: CASSPPAPRETQYF.

The chain couples TRBV14 to TRBJ1-1. The CDR3 contains 15 residues. CDR1 is SGHDN and CDR2 is FVKESK in the germline V gene. The CDR3 reads CASSQDGPMNTEAFF.

The rearrangement uses TRBV5-1 and TRBJ1-3. The germline V gene has CDR1 SGHRS and CDR2 YFSETQ. This CDR3 is built from 15 residues. The CDR3 loop is CASSPDGISGNTIYF. Based on the CDR3 plus reference TRBV5-1 and TRBJ1-3, the full variable domain is KAGVTQTPRYLIKTRGQQVTLSCSPISGHRSVSWYQQTPGQGLQFLFEYFSETQRNKGNFPGRFSGRQFSNSRSEMNVSTLELGDSALYLCASSPDGISGNTIYFGEGSWLTVV.

The chain recombines TRBV24-1 with TRBJ2-6. This CDR3 has 15 residues. CDR1 KGHDR and CDR2 SFDVKD come from the germline V gene. CDR3 sequence reads: CATSDRFSGANVLTF.

The rearrangement uses TRBV5-1 and TRBJ1-4; TCRdb returns TRBD1, unconfirmable since there is no DNA. This CDR3 is 17 amino acids long. Germline values: CDR1 SGHRS, CDR2 YFSETQ. CDR3 protein: CASSLGHGVRTNEKLFF.